Only a few counts were recorded for the clone carrying this T cell receptor beta chain. The sample is drawn from a study of blood T cell repertoires in COVID-19. The junction had 8 bases not matched to a gene; V was cut back by 6 bases and J by 2 bases. This CDR3 region has 15 residues. CDR1 is MDHEN, CDR2 SYDVKM, per germline. Here immunoSEQ multiplex PCR was the method, and the copy in TCRdb shows in-frame clones only, minus some. The sample shows roughly 250,000 clones, 65% to 85% of them seen only once. The chain carries TRBV28 and TRBJ2-3; TRBD1 matches at 7 bases. Material: peripheral blood. This sequence was found in a middle-aged woman with active or convalescent COVID-19. For the CDR3, the DNA is TGTGCCAGCAGCGCCCCGGACAGGCTCACAGATACGCAGTATTTT. This encodes CASSAPDRLTDTQYF. The full variable domain, with the rest looked up from reference TRBV28 and TRBJ2-3, is DVKVTQSSRYLVKRTGEKVFLECVQDMDHENMFWYRQDPGLGLRLIYFSYDVKMKEKGDIPEGYSVSREKKERFSLILESASTNQTSMYLCASSAPDRLTDTQYFGPGTRLTVL.